This note documents a single T cell receptor (beta chain) sequence. The antigen is not known. The CDR3 totals 15 residues. Germline CDR1 and CDR2: MNHEY and SMNVEV (reference sequence). V shed 0 bases and J shed 3 bases, with 9 bases lying between them. With 60 Vbeta and 13 Jbeta primers, the PCR was carried out. Sequenced by immunoSEQ multiplex PCR; TCRdb stores in-frame clones only, minus some. The table has 100,000 to 150,000 clones, approximately 80% seen once; the top ten hold 3% to 4%. The sample comes from a study of cytomegalovirus exposure and HLA in healthy donors. The wider study: Of all 400 or so donors who were genotyped, roughly 81% belonged to the Caucasian-associated ancestry cluster.

Notes on the study in general: Reportedly, fewer N-insertions than the approximately 610-donor mean appeared in an Asian-associated ancestry cluster in a later analysis.

The sequenced sample was PBMCs. This chain connects TRBV27 to TRBJ1-5; D is undetermined. This sequence originates from a woman aged 40 to 50 in good health and CMV-seronegative. CDR3 sequence (DNA): TGTGCCAGCAGTTTATCTGGCACCGCCAATCAGCCCCAGCATTTT. The encoded protein is CASSLSGTANQPQHF.